This TCR beta chain was identified in a study of blood T cell repertoires in COVID-19. About the research overall: Researchers got acute and convalescent COVID-19 samples from the United States, Italy and Spain.

V shed 4 bases and J shed 0 bases, with 14 bases lying between them. This CDR3 region has 15 residues. From germline, CDR1 is SGHNT and CDR2 YYREEE (reference sequence). The assay was immunoSEQ multiplex PCR, and TCRdb's table has in-frame clones only and misses some. The sample carries approximately 170,000 clones, approximately 77% recorded once. The gene calls are TRBV5-4 and TRBJ2-7; D is undetermined. The sequencing sample was made of peripheral blood. The receptor was derived from an elderly woman with active or convalescent COVID-19. The CDR3 here is CASSVRTASSYEQYF. In DNA form, the CDR3 reads TGTGCCAGCAGCGTACGAACCGCCAGCTCCTACGAGCAGTACTTC. Based on the CDR3 plus reference TRBV5-4 and TRBJ2-7, the full variable domain is ETGVTQSPTHLIKTRGQQVTLRCSSQSGHNTVSWYQQALGQGPQFIFQYYREEENGRGNFPPRFSGLQFPNYSSELNVNALELDDSALYLCASSVRTASSYEQYFGPGTRLTVT.